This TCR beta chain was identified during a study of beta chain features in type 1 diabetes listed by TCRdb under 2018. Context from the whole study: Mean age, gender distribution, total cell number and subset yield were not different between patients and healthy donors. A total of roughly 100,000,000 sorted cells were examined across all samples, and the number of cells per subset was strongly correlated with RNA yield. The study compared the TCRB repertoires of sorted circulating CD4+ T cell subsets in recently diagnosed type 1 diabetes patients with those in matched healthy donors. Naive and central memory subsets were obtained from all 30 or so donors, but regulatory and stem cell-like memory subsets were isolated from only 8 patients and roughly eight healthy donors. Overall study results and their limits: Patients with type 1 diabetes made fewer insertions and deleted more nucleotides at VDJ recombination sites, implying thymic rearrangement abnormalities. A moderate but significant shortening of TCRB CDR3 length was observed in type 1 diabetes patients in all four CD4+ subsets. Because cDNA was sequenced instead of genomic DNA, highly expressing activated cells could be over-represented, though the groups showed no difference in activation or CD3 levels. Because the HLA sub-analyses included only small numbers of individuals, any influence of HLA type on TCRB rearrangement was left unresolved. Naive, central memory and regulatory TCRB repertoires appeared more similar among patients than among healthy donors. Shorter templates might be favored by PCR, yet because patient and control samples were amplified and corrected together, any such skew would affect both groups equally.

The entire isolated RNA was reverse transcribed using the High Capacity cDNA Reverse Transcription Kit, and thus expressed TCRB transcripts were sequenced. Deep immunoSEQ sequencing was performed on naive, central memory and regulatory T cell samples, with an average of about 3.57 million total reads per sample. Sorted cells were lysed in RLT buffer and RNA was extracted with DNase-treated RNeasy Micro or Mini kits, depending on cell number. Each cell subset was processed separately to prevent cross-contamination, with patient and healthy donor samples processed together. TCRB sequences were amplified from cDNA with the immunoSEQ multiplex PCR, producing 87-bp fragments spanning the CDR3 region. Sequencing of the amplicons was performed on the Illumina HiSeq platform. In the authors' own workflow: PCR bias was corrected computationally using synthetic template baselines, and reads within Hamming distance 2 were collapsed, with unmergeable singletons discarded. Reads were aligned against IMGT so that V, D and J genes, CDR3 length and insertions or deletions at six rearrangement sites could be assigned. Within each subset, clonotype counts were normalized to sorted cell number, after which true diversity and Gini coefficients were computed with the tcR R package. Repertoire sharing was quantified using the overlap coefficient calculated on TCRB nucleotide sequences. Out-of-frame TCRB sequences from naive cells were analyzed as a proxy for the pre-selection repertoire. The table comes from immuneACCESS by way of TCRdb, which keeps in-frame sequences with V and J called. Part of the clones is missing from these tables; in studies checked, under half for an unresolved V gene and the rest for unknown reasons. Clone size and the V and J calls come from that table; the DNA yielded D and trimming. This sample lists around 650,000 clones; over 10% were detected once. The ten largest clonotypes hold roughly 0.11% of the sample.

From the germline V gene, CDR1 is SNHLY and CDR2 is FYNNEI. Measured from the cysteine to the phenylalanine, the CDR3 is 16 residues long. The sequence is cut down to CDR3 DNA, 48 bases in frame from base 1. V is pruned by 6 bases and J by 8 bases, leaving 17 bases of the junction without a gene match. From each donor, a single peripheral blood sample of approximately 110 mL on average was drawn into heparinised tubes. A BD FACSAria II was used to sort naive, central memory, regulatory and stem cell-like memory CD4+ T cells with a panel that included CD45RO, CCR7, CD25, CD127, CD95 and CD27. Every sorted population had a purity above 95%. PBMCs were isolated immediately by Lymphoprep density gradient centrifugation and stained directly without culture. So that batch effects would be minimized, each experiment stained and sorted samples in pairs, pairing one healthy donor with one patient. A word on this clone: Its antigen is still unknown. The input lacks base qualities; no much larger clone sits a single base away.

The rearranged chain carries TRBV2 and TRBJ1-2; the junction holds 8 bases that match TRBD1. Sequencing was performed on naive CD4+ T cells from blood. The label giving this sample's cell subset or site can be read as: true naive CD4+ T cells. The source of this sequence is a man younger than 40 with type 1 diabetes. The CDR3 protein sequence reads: CASRDSADRVIGGYTF. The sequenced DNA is TGTGCCAGCAGGGATAGTGCGGACAGGGTGATTGGGGGCTACACCTTC. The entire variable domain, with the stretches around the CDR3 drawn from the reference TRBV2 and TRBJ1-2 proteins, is EPEVTQTPSHQVTQMGQEVILRCVPISNHLYFYWYRQILGQKVEFLVSFYNNEISEKSEIFDDQFSVERPDGSNFTLKIRSTKLEDSAMYFCASRDSADRVIGGYTFGSGTRLTVV.